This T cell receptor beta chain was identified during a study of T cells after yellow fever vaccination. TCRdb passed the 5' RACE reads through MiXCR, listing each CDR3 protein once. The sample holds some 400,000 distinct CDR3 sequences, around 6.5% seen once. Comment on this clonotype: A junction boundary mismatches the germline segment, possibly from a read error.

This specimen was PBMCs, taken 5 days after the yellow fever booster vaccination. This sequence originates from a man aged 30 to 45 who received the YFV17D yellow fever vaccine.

CDR3 sequence (DNA): TGCAGTCCTAGACCGCGGACAGCCGAGGGATACTATGGCTACACCTTC. Translation gives CSPRPRTAEGYYGYTF. The chain joins TRBV20-1 to TRBJ1-2, with TRBD1 as a possible D gene (6 bases). The CDR3 extends over 16 amino acids. Looked up from germline, CDR1 is DFQATT and CDR2 is SNEGSKA (reference sequence).